This passage covers 27 T cell receptor beta chains from one sample sequenced in a study of post-analysis software for immune sequencing data. Study results and caveats: TRBV5-6, TRBV5-1 and TRBV20-1 were among a few TRBV segments more frequent in patients than controls.

Antigen specificity for these receptors is unknown. Unique molecular identifiers were present in the TCR beta cDNA libraries. TCRdb reprocessed the PCR reads via MiXCR and lists one record per CDR3 protein. The data contain roughly 730,000 distinct CDR3 sequences, about 32% of them seen just once; the ten biggest clones take up around 0.56%. The sample comprised blood. The receptors were gathered from a girl under 18 with multiple sclerosis.

This rearrangement joins TRBV20-1 to TRBJ2-1, with 13 positions matching TRBD2. Germline V gene lookup returns CDR1 DFQATT and CDR2 SNEGSKA (reference sequence). The V gene end was trimmed by 1 base and the J gene end by 10 bases; junction bases not matched to a gene: 7. This CDR3 has 15 amino acids. CDR3 DNA: TGCAGTGCTAGAGGGACTAGCGGGAGACTTGGAGAGCAGTTCTTC. As protein: CSARGTSGRLGEQFF.

The table lists this clonotype with a few counts. The chain links TRBV20-1 to TRBJ2-3, with D possibly being TRBD2 (5 bases). The ends were cut back, 0 bases at V and 4 bases at J, with 14 bases in the middle. The V gene's germline CDR1 is DFQATT and CDR2 SNEGSKA (reference sequence). This CDR3 has 15 residues. Here the CDR3 DNA reads TGCAGTGCTAGAGATGGGGTGGGAGTCCCAGATACGCAGTATTTT. Its translation: CSARDGVGVPDTQYF.

J is TRBJ1-4 and V is TRBV7-9; possibly TRBD1 for D (6 bases). CDR3 length: 15 amino acids. Trimming cost V 5 bases and J 7 bases, with 17 bases left between them. The germline gives CDR1 SEHNR, CDR2 FQNEAQ (reference sequence). CDR3 residues: CASSPARGAGEKLFF. CDR3 in DNA: TGTGCCAGCAGCCCCGCGAGGGGGGCGGGTGAAAAACTGTTTTTT.

This chain joins TRBV25-1 and TRBJ1-4; TRBD1 matches 7 bases. The CDR3 spans 15 residues. Germline V gives CDR1 MGHDK, CDR2 SYGVNS. V shed 5 bases and J 8 bases; nucleotides not matched to a gene: 11. The CDR3 DNA reads TGTGCCAGCAGTCCCAAGGGACAGTCAAGGGAAAAACTGTTTTTT. It yields the protein CASSPKGQSREKLFF.

The genes are TRBV5-1 and TRBJ2-5; tentative D call: TRBD2 (6 bases). Germline assignment: CDR1 SGHRS and CDR2 YFSETQ. The length of the CDR3 is 18 residues. V was cut by 0 bases and J by 2 bases, with 20 bases left in between. In DNA, the CDR3 is TGCGCCAGCAGCTTGGAAGACTCGGCGGGGATTATACAAGAGACCCAGTACTTC. Amino acids: CASSLEDSAGIIQETQYF.

This clonotype was seen just once. In DNA form, the CDR3 reads TGCAGTTCGGGACAAACTGGCCAAGAGACCCAGTACTTC. This encodes CSSGQTGQETQYF. This chain joins TRBV29-1 and TRBJ2-5, with a weak D call TRBD1 (6 bases). From germline, CDR1 is SQVTM and CDR2 ANQGSEA. The CDR3 is 13 amino acids.

This clonotype has a handful of counts. The chain recombines TRBV12-3 or TRBV12-4 with TRBJ2-1; 7 nucleotides align to TRBD1. Losses at the gene ends were 10 bases for V and 4 bases for J; bases not matched to a gene: 10. CDR3 length: 14 amino acids. Here the CDR3 DNA reads TGTGCCACCCAGAGGGACAGCCTTTACAATGAGCAGTTCTTC. Translated, it gives CATQRDSLYNEQFF.

The gene calls are TRBV7-9 and TRBJ2-3, with no clear D. Trimming pared 3 bases from V and 2 bases from J, leaving 6 bases between. CDR1 is SEHNR, CDR2 FQNEAQ, per germline (reference sequence). The CDR3 has 13 residues. CDR3 in DNA: TGTGCCAGCAGCTTGCCCTACACAGATACGCAGTATTTT. This codes for CASSLPYTDTQYF.

This clonotype has more than one count but fewer than ten. One junction end disagrees with the germline gene, perhaps due to a read error. The CDR3 nucleotides read TGCAGTGCCTATGGACTGCACGACCAAGAGGCCCAGTACTTC. This encodes CSAYGLHDQEAQYF. The chain has TRBV20-1 and TRBJ2-5; TRBD2 is a possible D gene (5 bases). The CDR3 has 14 residues. In germline, CDR1 is DFQATT, CDR2 SNEGSKA (reference sequence).

The rearrangement joins TRBV7-2 to TRBJ2-5; 8 nucleotides align to TRBD1. Germline CDR1 reads SGHTA; CDR2 reads FQGNSA. The CDR3 is made up of 13 amino acids. J lost 5 bases, V lost 4 bases, and 3 bases had no gene match. CDR3 in amino acids: CASSSRTGETQYF. CDR3 nucleotide sequence: TGTGCCAGCAGCTCAAGGACAGGGGAGACCCAGTACTTC.

V is TRBV28 and J is TRBJ1-4, with TRBD1 as a possible D gene (6 bases). Trimming stripped 2 bases from V and 6 bases from J, with 13 bases between. CDR3 length equals 15 residues. From germline, CDR1 is MDHEN and CDR2 SYDVKM. As DNA, the CDR3 is TGTGCCAGCAGTTTAAAAGGACAGAAATATGAAAAACTGTTTTTT. This translates into CASSLKGQKYEKLFF.

This clonotype came up many times. The CDR3 DNA reads as TGCGCCAGCAGCCGCAGACAGGGCTTGGAGACCCAGTACTTC. This gives the protein CASSRRQGLETQYF. V usage is TRBV4-1 and J usage is TRBJ2-5, with TRBD1 identical over 7 bases. The CDR3 length is 14 residues. Looked up from germline, CDR1 is MGHRA and CDR2 is YSYEKL. J gave up 5 bases and V 4 bases, and 7 bases lay outside the gene matches.

The genes are TRBV6-2 or TRBV6-3 and TRBJ1-5; weak D call: TRBD1 (5 bases). This CDR3 has 13 residues. V was clipped by 6 bases and J by 9 bases, with 15 bases between them. CDR1 and CDR2 from the germline V gene are MNHEY and SVGEGT. The CDR3 DNA reads TGTGCCAGCAGGGGAACAGGCCCCCGGCCCCAGCATTTT. Protein sequence: CASRGTGPRPQHF.

The chain links TRBV20-1 to TRBJ2-7; 10 bases are shared with TRBD2. The V gene's germline CDR1 is DFQATT and CDR2 SNEGSKA (reference sequence). The junction had 5 bases not matched to a gene; V was cut back by 0 bases and J by 3 bases. The CDR3 consists of 15 residues. The DNA for the CDR3 is TGCAGTGCTAGAGATGGACTAGCGGAGAACTACGAGCAGTACTTC. Its protein product is CSARDGLAENYEQYF.

This clonotype has ten or more counts. This chain links TRBV4-1 with TRBJ2-3; unclear D gene. The CDR3 is 14 amino acids. Per the germline V gene, CDR1 is MGHRA and CDR2 is YSYEKL. The ends were cut back, 3 bases at V and 6 bases at J, with 13 bases in the middle. In DNA form, the CDR3 reads TGCGCCAGCAGCCACCAAGACCCGTGGGATACGCAGTATTTT. It translates to CASSHQDPWDTQYF.

The chain links TRBV7-9 to TRBJ1-1; D gene uncertain. V shed 3 bases and J shed 4 bases, with 18 bases lying between them. The length of the CDR3 is 16 residues. From germline, CDR1 is SEHNR and CDR2 FQNEAQ (reference sequence). The CDR3 DNA reads TGTGCCAGCAGCTTGTTGGGTGCAGTTTTGGGCACTGAAGCTTTCTTT. As protein: CASSLLGAVLGTEAFF.

The rearrangement joins TRBV7-8 to TRBJ1-1; D uncertain. The V gene lost 2 bases and the J gene lost 9 bases, with 16 bases spanning the gap. The CDR3 runs to 14 residues. Germline values: CDR1 SGHVS, CDR2 FQNEAQ. The CDR3 spells CASSLFSSDDQAFF. The CDR3 DNA follows: TGTGCCAGCAGCTTATTCTCCTCGGACGACCAAGCTTTCTTT.

In its sample, this clonotype was seen once. V gene TRBV3-1 combines with J gene TRBJ1-2, with D tentatively TRBD1 (5 bases). V was cut by 0 bases and J by 8 bases, with 13 bases left in between. The CDR3 is 14 residues long. Germline CDR1 and CDR2: LGHDT and YNNKEL (reference sequence). CDR3 DNA: TGTGCCAGCAGCCAAGAAACAGGTCAGCTCGGCTACACCTTC. Its translation is CASSQETGQLGYTF. Filled out from reference TRBV3-1 and TRBJ1-2, the complete variable domain reads DTAVSQTPKYLVTQMGNDKSIKCEQNLGHDTMYWYKQDSKKFLKIMFSYNNKELIINETVPNRFSPKSPDKAHLNLHINSLELGDSAVYFCASSQETGQLGYTFGSGTRLTVV.

This clonotype has only a few counts. The chain combines TRBV7-9 with TRBJ2-3; 11 bases are a match to TRBD1. There are 16 residues in the CDR3. V dropped 6 bases and J dropped 3; count of bases not matched to a gene: 8. Germline V lookup: CDR1 SEHNR, CDR2 FQNEAQ (reference sequence). The CDR3 sequence is CASRPADRGRTDTQYF. In DNA, the CDR3 is TGTGCCAGCAGACCGGCGGACAGGGGGCGGACAGATACGCAGTATTTT.

This clonotype was detected only a few times. The V and J genes are TRBV28 and TRBJ2-6; possibly TRBD1 for D (6 bases). This CDR3 is built from 15 residues. CDR1 is MDHEN, CDR2 SYDVKM, per germline. V was shortened by 2 bases and J by 4 bases, with 9 bases between the two germline ends. The CDR3 loop reads CASSLRDKGANVLTF. In DNA form, the CDR3 reads TGTGCCAGCAGTTTAAGGGACAAAGGGGCCAACGTCCTGACTTTC.

This clonotype has more than one count but fewer than ten. The chain carries TRBV29-1 and TRBJ2-1; D is possibly TRBD2 (6 bases). The CDR3 is 14 amino acids. Per the germline V gene, CDR1 is SQVTM and CDR2 is ANQGSEA. V was shortened by 7 bases and J by 3 bases, with 16 bases between the two germline ends. The CDR3 bases are TGCAGCGCCGAGGCTGGAGCGGGCTACAATGAGCAGTTCTTC. Protein product: CSAEAGAGYNEQFF.

The genes are TRBV28 and TRBJ1-5; 9 bases match TRBD1. The length of the CDR3 is 15 residues. J was trimmed by 3 bases and V by 8 bases; bases with no gene match: 8. Looked up from germline, CDR1 is MDHEN and CDR2 is SYDVKM. Written as DNA, the CDR3 is TGTGCCAGCCGCGGGGGGACAGGGTACAATCAGCCCCAGCATTTT. Translation gives CASRGGTGYNQPQHF.

The rearrangement joins TRBV5-1 to TRBJ2-5; weak D call: TRBD1 (5 bases). This CDR3 has 15 amino acids. Germline values: CDR1 SGHRS, CDR2 YFSETQ. The ends were cut back, 0 bases at V and 5 bases at J, with 14 bases in the middle. The CDR3 nucleotides read TGCGCCAGCAGCTTGGTGGCAGGGAACGTGGAGACCCAGTACTTC. Its protein is CASSLVAGNVETQYF.

The rearrangement links TRBV4-3 to TRBJ2-2; 7 nucleotides align to TRBD1. The V gene end was trimmed by 1 base and the J gene end by 0 bases; junction bases not matched to a gene: 5. Germline CDR1 reads LGHNA; CDR2 reads YSLEER. The CDR3 contains 17 residues. For the CDR3, the DNA is TGCGCCAGCAGCCAAGGGGGACAGTTCGCGAACACCGGGGAGCTGTTTTTT. Amino acid sequence: CASSQGGQFANTGELFF.

Remarks on this clonotype: Being one base from a much bigger clone, this may be a read error. The chain joins TRBV29-1 to TRBJ2-5, with 8 nucleotides matching TRBD2. The ends lost 5 bases at V and 6 bases at J; junction bases unmatched: 11. Germline CDR1 and CDR2: SQVTM and ANQGSEA. The CDR3 totals 14 residues. The CDR3 bases are TGCAGCGTTCGCCGGGAGGGACGTGCTCAGACCCAGTACTTC. Translating gives CSVRREGRAQTQYF.

V usage is TRBV28 and J usage is TRBJ1-5, with a possible D match to TRBD1 (5 bases). In germline, CDR1 is MDHEN, CDR2 SYDVKM. V was shortened by 11 bases and J by 7 bases, with 15 bases between the two germline ends. The CDR3 runs to 12 residues. CDR3 region: CAGAGPNQPQHF. CDR3 sequence (DNA): TGTGCCGGGGCAGGGCCTAACCAGCCCCAGCATTTT.

This clonotype was observed a handful of times. The rearrangement links TRBV5-1 to TRBJ1-2, with 11 bases lining up with TRBD1. Trimming took 3 bases from V and 8 from J; bases not matched to a gene: 12. Germline V gives CDR1 SGHRS, CDR2 YFSETQ. The CDR3 is made up of 16 amino acids. DNA of the CDR3: TGCGCCAGCAGCTGGGGGCGGACAGGGGGCCATAAGGGCTACACCTTC. As protein: CASSWGRTGGHKGYTF.